These 19 T cell receptor beta chains came from one sample sequenced in a study of shared clonotypes between healthy human individuals. Measured with immunoSEQ multiplex PCR; TCRdb has only the in-frame clones, and not every one. The sample includes about 2,100,000 clones, about 93% of them seen just once. Naive CD8 cells lacked CD45RO and underwent positive selection for CCR7, leaving out terminally differentiated effector memory CD45RA+ cells. Specimen: naive CD8+ T cells from PBMCs. Every receptor here comes from a man younger than 35 in good health. Some clones in this sample may be carry-over from other donors' samples.

The genes are TRBV27 and TRBJ2-6; no reliable D call. The CDR3 loop spans 14 amino acids. With 6 bases removed from V and 0 bases from J, the gap between germline ends came to 6 bases. In germline, CDR1 is MNHEY, CDR2 SMNVEV (reference sequence). The CDR3 reads CASSIGSGANVLTF. In DNA, the CDR3 is TGTGCCAGCAGCATAGGCTCTGGGGCCAACGTCCTGACTTTC.

This rearrangement joins TRBV2 to TRBJ2-7, with 8 bases lining up with TRBD1. CDR1 and CDR2 from the germline V gene are SNHLY and FYNNEI. The CDR3 consists of 16 residues. Trimming removed 5 bases from V and 2 bases from J; junction bases left unmatched: 11. The CDR3 nucleotides read TGTGCCAGCAGTTCGCCGACAGGGGTGGGGACCTACGAGCAGTACTTC. Translation: CASSSPTGVGTYEQYF.

Worth noting for this clone: In the same sample, other DNA sequences code for this CDR3. The chain combines TRBV27 with TRBJ1-1; 8 bases are shared with TRBD1. The CDR3 is made up of 12 amino acids. The V segment lost 6 bases and the J segment 4 bases; nucleotides outside the gene matches: 1. The germline CDR1 and CDR2 sequences are MNHEY and SMNVEV (reference sequence). The CDR3 loop reads CASRTGGTEAFF. CDR3 in DNA: TGTGCCAGCAGAACAGGGGGCACTGAAGCTTTCTTT.

This clone was seen a single time. The gene calls are TRBV11-3 and TRBJ2-3, with TRBD2 matching over 13 bases. V gave up 5 bases and J gave up 4 bases; unmatched junction bases: 9. The CDR3 has 17 amino acids. Germline values: CDR1 SGHNT, CDR2 YENEEA. This CDR3 is CASSHLTSGRRADTQYF. CDR3 DNA: TGTGCCAGCAGCCACCTGACTAGCGGGAGGAGGGCAGATACGCAGTATTTT.

The chain carries TRBV28 and TRBJ2-7; D remains ambiguous. Deletions cut 3 bases from V and 2 bases from J, with 5 bases between. The CDR3 spans 12 residues. Germline V CDR1 and CDR2: MDHEN, SYDVKM. The CDR3 DNA reads as TGTGCCAGCAGTTTCCTAGCCTACGAGCAGTACTTC. It yields the protein CASSFLAYEQYF.

CDR3: CASSQRGYNEQFF. The CDR3 bases are TGTGCCAGCAGCCAACGGGGATACAATGAGCAGTTCTTC. The chain links TRBV7-9 to TRBJ2-1; D may be TRBD2 (5 bases). V lost 5 bases and J lost 4, with 9 bases in between. The length of the CDR3 is 13 residues. Germline V lookup: CDR1 SEHNR, CDR2 FQNEAQ (reference sequence). Using reference TRBV7-9 and TRBJ2-1 for the parts outside the CDR3, the full variable domain is DTGVSQNPRHKITKRGQNVTFRCDPISEHNRLYWYRQTLGQGPEFLTYFQNEAQLEKSRLLSDRFSAERPKGSFSTLEIQRTEQGDSAMYLCASSQRGYNEQFFGPGTRLTVL.

The chain carries TRBV4-3 and TRBJ1-2, with a possible D match to TRBD1 (5 bases). The CDR3 is 12 amino acids. The V end was cut by 4 bases, the J end by 4 bases, with 7 bases between. Germline CDR1 and CDR2: LGHNA and YSLEER. The CDR3 is CASSLGAYGYTF. For the CDR3, the DNA is TGCGCCAGCAGCCTCGGGGCCTATGGCTACACCTTC.

The chain is built from TRBV27 and TRBJ1-1; 7 bases fit TRBD1. The V and J ends lost 5 bases and 6 bases, in that order; junction bases with no gene match: 6. This CDR3 spans 13 amino acids. The germline V gene encodes CDR1 MNHEY and CDR2 SMNVEV (reference sequence). The CDR3 region has the DNA TGTGCCAGCAGTCCAGACAGGGATGCTGAAGCTTTCTTT. Translation: CASSPDRDAEAFF.

This rearrangement joins TRBV27 to TRBJ2-1; D is unresolved. The CDR3 spans 17 residues. Deletions cut 1 base from V and 8 bases from J, with 21 bases between. The germline V gene has CDR1 MNHEY and CDR2 SMNVEV (reference sequence). The CDR3 here is CASSLFLSDRFVHEQFF. CDR3 sequence (DNA): TGTGCCAGCAGTTTATTTTTGTCTGACCGATTCGTTCATGAGCAGTTCTTC.

The chain couples TRBV4-2 to TRBJ1-5, with a weak D call TRBD1 (5 bases). The CDR3 is 14 amino acids. Germline-derived CDR1 and CDR2 are LGHNA and YNFKEQ. V lost 0 bases, J lost 6 bases, and 9 bases lay in between. CDR3 nucleotides: TGTGCCAGCAGCCAAGATCAGGGCGTTCAGCCCCAGCATTTT. This translates into CASSQDQGVQPQHF.

This clone appeared a few times. The rearrangement uses TRBV2 and TRBJ1-1; D is perhaps TRBD1 (6 bases). The CDR3 extends over 11 amino acids. Germline V CDR1 and CDR2: SNHLY, FYNNEI. Between the trimmed V and J ends, which lost 9 bases and 7 bases, there was a span of 12 bases. In DNA, the CDR3 is TGTGCCAGTCCACAGGGAGTTGAAGCTTTCTTT. It is translated as CASPQGVEAFF.

The V call is TRBV18, the J call TRBJ2-7; D is possibly TRBD2 (7 bases). CDR1 is KGHSH and CDR2 is LQKENI in the germline V gene. Trimming pared 3 bases from V and 5 bases from J, leaving 14 bases between. The length of the CDR3 is 14 residues. CDR3 in amino acids: CASSPGRGYDEQYF. Written as DNA, the CDR3 is TGTGCCAGCTCACCGGGGAGGGGGTACGACGAGCAGTACTTC.

The chain uses TRBV9 and TRBJ2-5, with D hard to call. The length of the CDR3 is 15 residues. Per germline, CDR1 SGDLS and CDR2 YYNGEE. Between the trimmed V and J ends, which lost 0 bases and 7 bases, there was a span of 16 bases. The CDR3 protein is CASSVAQDHPGTQYF. The CDR3 DNA reads as TGTGCCAGCAGCGTAGCTCAGGACCACCCGGGGACCCAGTACTTC.

J is TRBJ2-5 and V is TRBV4-3; TRBD2 might be the D (7 bases). The CDR3 has 15 amino acids. V lost 4 bases and J lost 2, with 14 bases in between. Looked up from germline, CDR1 is LGHNA and CDR2 is YSLEER. CDR3 in DNA: TGCGCCAGCAGCCGGGGGCGCGGGAGACAAGAGACCCAGTACTTC. Protein product: CASSRGRGRQETQYF.

This rearrangement joins TRBV5-1 to TRBJ1-2, with 9 bases aligning to TRBD1. Germline V CDR1 and CDR2: SGHRS, YFSETQ. Trimming removed 4 bases from V and 4 bases from J; junction bases left unmatched: 8. The CDR3 runs to 15 residues. The DNA for the CDR3 is TGCGCCAGCAGCGATCTACAGGGGGCTGTCTATGGCTACACCTTC. It yields the protein CASSDLQGAVYGYTF.

This clone has just one count. This chain connects TRBV30 to TRBJ1-1, with no clear D. This CDR3 spans 15 amino acids. Trimming took 3 bases from V and 0 from J, leaving 14 bases between them. Germline CDR1 is GTSNPN and CDR2 is SVGIG (reference sequence). CDR3 sequence: CAWSLLTEMNTEAFF. CDR3 bases: TGTGCCTGGAGCCTACTTACAGAGATGAACACTGAAGCTTTCTTT.

Of note for this clone: This CDR3 is also generated by other DNA sequences in the sample. The chain combines TRBV7-6 with TRBJ2-7; D gene unclear. V lost 3 bases and J 0 bases, leaving 3 bases between the germline ends. The CDR3 contains 12 residues. Per the germline V gene, CDR1 is SGHVS and CDR2 is FNYEAQ. The CDR3 reads CASSLSSYEQYF. The CDR3, as DNA: TGTGCCAGCAGCTTGAGCTCCTACGAGCAGTACTTC. Full variable domain (missing parts from reference TRBV7-6 and TRBJ2-7): GAGVSQSPRYKVTKRGQDVALRCDPISGHVSLYWYRQALGQGPEFLTYFNYEAQQDKSGLPNDRFSAERPEGSISTLTIQRTEQRDSAMYRCASSLSSYEQYFGPGTRLTVT.

This clone was seen a single time. This chain uses TRBV7-9 with TRBJ2-3, with D tentatively TRBD2 (5 bases). Germline assignment: CDR1 SEHNR and CDR2 FQNEAQ (reference sequence). The CDR3 is made up of 16 amino acids. V lost 0 bases, J lost 2 bases, and 12 bases lay in between. The CDR3 loop reads CASSLARVEITDTQYF. As DNA, the CDR3 is TGTGCCAGCAGCTTAGCGAGGGTCGAAATCACAGATACGCAGTATTTT.

This clone was recorded a few times. The rearrangement uses TRBV9 and TRBJ1-1, with no clear D. V was trimmed by 0 bases and J by 7 bases, leaving 13 bases between them. The CDR3 runs 14 residues. The germline V gene encodes CDR1 SGDLS and CDR2 YYNGEE. The CDR3 DNA reads as TGTGCCAGCAGCGTAGCTAGGGAGGGTGTTGAAGCTTTCTTT. Translated, it gives CASSVAREGVEAFF.